This passage covers 12 T cell receptor beta chains from one sample sequenced in a study of blood T cell repertoires in COVID-19. This table comes from immunoSEQ multiplex PCR, and its TCRdb copy is limited to in-frame clones, with some not included. Of tens of thousands of clones listed, approximately 80% are singletons. Source material: peripheral blood. The receptors shown here come from a man aged 65-85 years with COVID-19, enrolled during active disease.

This clone came up many times. This sequence joins TRBV4-1 and TRBJ2-1; D perhaps matches TRBD2 (6 bases). Germline CDR1 is MGHRA and CDR2 is YSYEKL. The CDR3 totals 14 residues. The V gene lost 5 bases and the J gene lost 5 bases, with 13 bases spanning the gap. The CDR3 sequence: CASSLGLFDNEQFF. The CDR3 DNA is TGCGCCAGCAGCTTGGGACTTTTCGACAATGAGCAGTTCTTC.

V usage is TRBV7-2 and J usage is TRBJ2-7, with a possible D match to TRBD2 (6 bases). There are 17 residues in the CDR3. Trimming removed 0 bases from V and 3 bases from J, with 18 bases in between. The germline V gene encodes CDR1 SGHTA and CDR2 FQGNSA. CDR3 DNA: TGTGCCAGCAGCTTAGCCGGGGTCCATAGCGGCAGCTACGAGCAGTACTTC. Translating it yields CASSLAGVHSGSYEQYF.

The genes are TRBV28 and TRBJ1-2; the D gene is possibly TRBD1 (5 bases). V was clipped by 7 bases and J by 2 bases, with 20 bases between them. CDR1 and CDR2 from the germline V gene are MDHEN and SYDVKM. There are 16 residues in the CDR3. The CDR3 protein is CASMRPGLGGNYGYTF. The DNA for the CDR3 is TGTGCCAGCATGAGGCCAGGGCTCGGAGGGAACTATGGCTACACCTTC.

This chain uses TRBV21-1 with TRBJ1-1; the table's D gene call, TRBD1, was not cross checked with the DNA. TRBV21-1 is given as a pseudogene. The CDR3 contains 20 residues. DNA of the CDR3: TGTGCCAGCAGCAAAACGTGTCCGGGACAGGGTATGAGGACGAACACTGAAGCTTTCTTT. Translation: CASSKTCPGQGMRTNTEAFF.

This clone was counted once. The CDR3 here is CASSLLAGENEQFF. CDR3 bases: TGTGCCAGTTCTCTACTAGCGGGAGAGAATGAGCAGTTCTTC. The chain carries TRBV27 and TRBJ2-1; 11 bases are shared with TRBD2. The germline V gene has CDR1 MNHEY and CDR2 SMNVEV (reference sequence). The trim removed 9 bases at V and 7 bases at J, leaving 8 bases unmatched. The CDR3 is made up of 14 amino acids.

The chain couples TRBV6-2 or TRBV6-3 to TRBJ1-5; D is uncertain. The V and J ends lost 2 bases and 2 bases respectively, with 10 bases between them. The CDR3 extends over 15 amino acids. Germline V gene sequence: CDR1 MNHEY, CDR2 SVGEGT. The CDR3 DNA reads TGTGCCAGCAGTTACAGCTTGGGAGGCAATCAGCCCCAGCATTTT. Translation gives CASSYSLGGNQPQHF.

The chain is built from TRBV7-2 and TRBJ1-1; D gene ambiguous. The CDR3 loop spans 14 amino acids. Germline CDR1 and CDR2: SGHTA and FQGNSA. Trimming took off 5 bases at V and 11 bases at J, with 21 bases between the two ends. CDR3: CASSQSVGGRAAFF. CDR3 bases: TGTGCCAGCAGCCAAAGCGTTGGTGGGAGGGCTGCTTTCTTT. Using reference TRBV7-2 and TRBJ1-1 for the parts outside the CDR3, the full variable domain is GAGVSQSPSNKVTEKGKDVELRCDPISGHTALYWYRQSLGQGLEFLIYFQGNSAPDKSGLPSDRFSAERTGGSVSTLTIQRTQQEDSAVYLCASSQSVGGRAAFFGQGTRLTVV.

This clone has only one observation. The V gene is TRBV3-1 (or the pseudogene TRBV3-2), the J gene TRBJ1-2; TRBD1 might be the D (6 bases). The germline V gene has CDR1 LGHDT and CDR2 YNNKEL (reference sequence). Trimming took off 0 bases at V and 5 bases at J, with 16 bases between the two ends. This CDR3 contains 16 residues. CDR3 coding DNA: TGTGCCAGCAGCCAAGACCGACTGGGGGGGGCGTATGGCTACACCTTC. Translated, it gives CASSQDRLGGAYGYTF.

A remark on this clone: The sample has other DNA sequences that encode this CDR3 too. This rearrangement joins TRBV30 to TRBJ2-5, with 8 bases identical to TRBD1. The CDR3 has 14 amino acids. CDR1 and CDR2 from the germline V gene are GTSNPN and SVGIG (reference sequence). V shed 0 bases and J 5 bases; nucleotides not matched to a gene: 5. The CDR3 coding sequence is TGTGCCTGGAGTGTGGGCGGGACAGGCGAGACCCAGTACTTC. It yields the protein CAWSVGGTGETQYF.

This clone was recorded a few times. The chain couples TRBV3-1 (or the pseudogene TRBV3-2) to TRBJ2-7; D perhaps matches TRBD2 (6 bases). Trimming cost V 3 bases and J 4 bases, with 13 bases left between them. Germline CDR1 LGHDT, CDR2 YNNKEL (reference sequence). The CDR3 runs 14 residues. The CDR3 nucleotides are TGTGCCAGCAGCCACTCGTCCGGAGGGTACGAGCAGTACTTC. The encoded protein is CASSHSSGGYEQYF.

This chain connects TRBV7-3 to TRBJ1-1; TRBD1 matches at 7 bases. V lost 5 bases and J lost 3; bases outside the gene matches: 6. The germline gives CDR1 SGHTA, CDR2 FQGTGA. The CDR3 loop spans 14 amino acids. CDR3 protein: CASSPDRVHTEAFF. The CDR3 coding sequence is TGTGCCAGCAGCCCAGACAGGGTGCACACTGAAGCTTTCTTT.

This rearrangement joins TRBV18 to TRBJ1-6; 7 bases are a match to TRBD1. Germline V gene lookup returns CDR1 KGHSH and CDR2 LQKENI. Unmatched junction bases numbered 4, after V lost 3 bases and J lost 8 bases. The length of the CDR3 is 14 residues. The CDR3 DNA is TGTGCCAGCTCACCGACTCAGGGGGATTCACCCCTCCACTTT. Translating gives CASSPTQGDSPLHF.